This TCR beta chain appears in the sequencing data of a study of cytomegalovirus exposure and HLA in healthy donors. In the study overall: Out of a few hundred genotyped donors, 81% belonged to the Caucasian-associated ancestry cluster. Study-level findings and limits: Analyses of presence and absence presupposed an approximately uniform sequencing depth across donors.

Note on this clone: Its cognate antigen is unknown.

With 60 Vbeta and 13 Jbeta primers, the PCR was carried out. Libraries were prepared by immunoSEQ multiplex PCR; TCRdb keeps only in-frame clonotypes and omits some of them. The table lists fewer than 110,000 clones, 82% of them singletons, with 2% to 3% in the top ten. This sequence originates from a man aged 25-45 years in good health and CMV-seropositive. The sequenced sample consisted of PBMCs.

The CDR3 loop reads CASLQGVLYNEQFF. As DNA, the CDR3 is TGTGCCAGCCTACAGGGGGTACTATACAATGAGCAGTTCTTC. The gene calls are TRBV5-5 and TRBJ2-1, with TRBD1 matching 8 bases. Germline-derived CDR1 and CDR2 are SGHKS and YYEKEE (reference sequence). The CDR3 has 14 amino acids. V shed 7 bases and J 4 bases; nucleotides not matched to a gene: 7.